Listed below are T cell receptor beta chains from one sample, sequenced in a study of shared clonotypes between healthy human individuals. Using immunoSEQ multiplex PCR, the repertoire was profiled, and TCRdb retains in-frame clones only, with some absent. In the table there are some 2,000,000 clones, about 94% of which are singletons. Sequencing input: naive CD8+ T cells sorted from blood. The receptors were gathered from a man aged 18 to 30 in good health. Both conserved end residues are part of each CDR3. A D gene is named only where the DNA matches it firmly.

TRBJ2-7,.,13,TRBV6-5,TGTGCCAGCAGGGCTAGCGACTCCTACGAGCAGTACTTC,CASRASDSYEQYF
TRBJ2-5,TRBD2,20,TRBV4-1,TGCGCCAGCAGCCAAGACGGCCTAGCGGGAGAAGAGGATCATCAAGAGACCCAGTACTTC,CASSQDGLAGEEDHQETQYF
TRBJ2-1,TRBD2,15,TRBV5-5,TGTGCCAGCAGCTTAGGGCTAGCGGGAGGAGGTGAGCAGTTCTTC,CASSLGLAGGGEQFF
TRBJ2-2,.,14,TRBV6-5,TGTGCCAGCAGCTACGGGGAGAGCACCGGGGAGCTGTTTTTT,CASSYGESTGELFF
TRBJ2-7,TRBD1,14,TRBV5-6,TGTGCCAGCAGCACGGGACAGGGCTCCTACGAGCAGTACTTC,CASSTGQGSYEQYF
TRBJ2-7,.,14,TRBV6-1,TGTGCCAGCAGTGAAGTTGTAGGCTCCTACGAGCAGTACTTC,CASSEVVGSYEQYF
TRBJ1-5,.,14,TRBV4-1,TGCGCCAGCAGCCAGGCGGCAGGGGTTCAGCCCCAGCATTTT,CASSQAAGVQPQHF
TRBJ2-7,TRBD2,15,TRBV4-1,TGCGCCAGCAGCCAAGGGACTAGCGCTTCCTACGAGCAGTACTTC,CASSQGTSASYEQYF
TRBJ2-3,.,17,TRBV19,TGTGCCAGTAGTATTCTGGACGGAATCGAGGGCACAGATACGCAGTATTTT,CASSILDGIEGTDTQYF
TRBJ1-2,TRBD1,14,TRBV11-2,TGTGCCAGCAGCTTAGCGGGACAGAACTATGGCTACACCTTC,CASSLAGQNYGYTF
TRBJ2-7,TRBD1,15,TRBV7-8,TGTGCCAGCAGCTTAGCGGGACAGGGTACTGGTAAGCAGTACTTC,CASSLAGQGTGKQYF
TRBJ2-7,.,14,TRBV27,TGTGCCAGCAGTTCCAGCGGAAGCTTCTACGAGCAGTACTTC,CASSSSGSFYEQYF
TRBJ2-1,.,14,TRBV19,TGTGCCAGTAGTATAGATGCCCTTTACAATGAGCAGTTCTTC,CASSIDALYNEQFF
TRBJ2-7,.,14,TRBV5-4,TGTGCCAGCAGCTTGGGGTTGCTCGTTGGGGAGCAGTACTTC,CASSLGLLVGEQYF
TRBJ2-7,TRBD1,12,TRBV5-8,TGTGCCAGCAGGGAGACAGGGAACGAGCAGTACTTC,CASRETGNEQYF
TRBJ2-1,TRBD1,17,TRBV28,TGTGCCAGCAGCCCCGCGGGTATGGCAGGGGGCTCCTATGAGCAGTTCTTC,CASSPAGMAGGSYEQFF
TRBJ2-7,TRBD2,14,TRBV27,TGTGCCAGCAGTAACCGGACTAGCGGCTACGAGCAGTACTTC,CASSNRTSGYEQYF
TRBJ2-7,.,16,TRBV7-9,TGTGCCAGCAGCCAATCAGGAGACAGAAGGGCCCACGAGCAGTACTTC,CASSQSGDRRAHEQYF
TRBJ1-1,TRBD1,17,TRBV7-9,TGTGCCAGCAGCTTGTACCCGGGACAGGGAATGAACACTGAAGCTTTCTTT,CASSLYPGQGMNTEAFF
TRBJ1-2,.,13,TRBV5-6,TGTGCCAGCAGCCCCGGAGTAGAGTATGGCTACACCTTC,CASSPGVEYGYTF
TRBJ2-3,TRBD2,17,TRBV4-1,TGCGCCAGCAGCCAAGGTGGGCTAGCGGGACTCACAGATACGCAGTATTTT,CASSQGGLAGLTDTQYF
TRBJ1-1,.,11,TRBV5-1,TGCGCCAGCTCAGGTTCTTCGGAAGCTTTCTTT,CASSGSSEAFF
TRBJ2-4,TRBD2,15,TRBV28,TGTGCCAGCAGTACGTTCCTAGCGGGGTTAAACATTCAGTACTTC,CASSTFLAGLNIQYF
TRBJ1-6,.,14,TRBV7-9,TGTGCCAGCCGAAATCCAGGGGATAATTCACCCCTCCACTTT,CASRNPGDNSPLHF
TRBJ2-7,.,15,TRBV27,TGTGCCAGCAGTCCGACAGGTCTCGAGGCCTACGAGCAGTACTTC,CASSPTGLEAYEQYF
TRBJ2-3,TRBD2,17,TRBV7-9,TGTGCCAGCAGCACCAACCTAGCGGGAGTAATTGCAGATACGCAGTATTTT,CASSTNLAGVIADTQYF
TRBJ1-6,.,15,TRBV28,TGTGCCAGCAGAAGTATGAGCTCCTATAATTCACCCCTCCACTTT,CASRSMSSYNSPLHF
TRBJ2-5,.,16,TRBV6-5,TGTGCCAGCAGTTACTCGTTAGCCGGTCTGCGAGAGACCCAGTACTTC,CASSYSLAGLRETQYF
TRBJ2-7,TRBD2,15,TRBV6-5,TGTGCCAGCAGTCTAGGGACTAGCGGGAGCCACGAGCAGTACTTC,CASSLGTSGSHEQYF
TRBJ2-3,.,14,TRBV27,TGTGCCAGCAGCCTATGGGGGTTTGCAGATACGCAGTATTTT,CASSLWGFADTQYF
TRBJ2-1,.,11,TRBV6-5,TGTGCCAGCAGTACTTATGATGAGCAGTTCTTC,CASSTYDEQFF
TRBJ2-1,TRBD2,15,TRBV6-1,TGTGCCAGCAGTGAAGGACTAGCGGCGTACAATGAGCAGTTCTTC,CASSEGLAAYNEQFF
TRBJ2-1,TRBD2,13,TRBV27,TGTGCCAGCGCCGGGACTAGCCACAATGAGCAGTTCTTC,CASAGTSHNEQFF
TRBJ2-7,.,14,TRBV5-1,TGCGCCAGCAGCTTGGTTGAGGGTGCCTACGAGCAGTACTTC,CASSLVEGAYEQYF
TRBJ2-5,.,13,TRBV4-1,TGCGCCAGCAGCCAAGGGGGATGGGAGACCCAGTACTTC,CASSQGGWETQYF
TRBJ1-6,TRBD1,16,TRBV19,TGTGCCAGTAACAGCGGGACAGGAGTTCCTAATTCACCCCTCCACTTT,CASNSGTGVPNSPLHF
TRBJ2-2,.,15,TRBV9,TGTGCCAGCAGCGTAGAAGCCGGGGGCGGCGGGGAGCTGTTTTTT,CASSVEAGGGGELFF
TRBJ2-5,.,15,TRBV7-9,TGTGCCAGCAGCTCGGGCGCGGAAACTAAAGAGACCCAGTACTTC,CASSSGAETKETQYF